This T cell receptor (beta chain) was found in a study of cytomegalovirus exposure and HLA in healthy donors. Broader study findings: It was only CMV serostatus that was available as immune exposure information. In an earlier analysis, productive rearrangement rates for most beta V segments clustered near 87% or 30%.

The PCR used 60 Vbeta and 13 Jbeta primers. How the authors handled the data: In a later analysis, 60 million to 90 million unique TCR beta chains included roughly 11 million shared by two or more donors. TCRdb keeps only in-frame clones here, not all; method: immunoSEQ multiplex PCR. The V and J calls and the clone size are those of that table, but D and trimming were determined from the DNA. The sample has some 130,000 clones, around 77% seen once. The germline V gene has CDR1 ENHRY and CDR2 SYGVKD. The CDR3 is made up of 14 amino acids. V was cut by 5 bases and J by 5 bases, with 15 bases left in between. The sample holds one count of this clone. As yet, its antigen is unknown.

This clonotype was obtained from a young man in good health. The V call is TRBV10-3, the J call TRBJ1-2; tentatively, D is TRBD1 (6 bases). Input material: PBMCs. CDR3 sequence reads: CAISPDRASYGYTF. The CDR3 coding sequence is TGTGCCATCAGTCCGGACAGAGCCTCTTATGGCTACACCTTC.